The rows below give T cell receptor beta chains drawn from one sample of a study of cytomegalovirus exposure and HLA in healthy donors. Produced via immunoSEQ multiplex PCR; TCRdb's table is partial and in-frame only. Among 110,000 to 150,000 clones listed, 65% to 85% were seen once. Sequenced input: PBMCs. The source of these receptors is a male donor in good health and CMV-seronegative. The CDR3 runs from the conserved cysteine through the conserved F or W. The D gene is left open where the match is weak. Clone size appears in some rows only: once, few, many, or a class for an expanded clone.

abundance	j_gene	d_gene	v_gene	CDR3aa	CDR3nt
NA	TRBJ2-5	TRBD2	TRBV5-5	CASSLGTTQETQYF	TGTGCCAGCAGCCTAGGGACTACCCAAGAGACCCAGTACTTC
NA	TRBJ2-5	NA	TRBV7-6	CASSLVGGPRETQYF	TGTGCCAGCAGCTTAGTGGGGGGGCCTCGAGAGACCCAGTACTTC
once	TRBJ2-3	TRBD2	TRBV7-2	CASSLALAGADTQYF	TGTGCCAGCAGCTTAGCATTAGCGGGAGCAGATACGCAGTATTTT
NA	TRBJ2-7	TRBD1	TRBV18	CASSLTGGLGEQYF	TGTGCCAGCTCACTGACAGGGGGCTTGGGCGAGCAGTACTTC
once	TRBJ2-7	NA	TRBV5-1	CASSSEGSRTYEQYF	TGCGCCAGCAGCTCCGAGGGCAGTCGTACCTACGAGCAGTACTTC
NA	TRBJ2-4	NA	TRBV13	CASSLGREGGFAKNSQYF	TGTGCCAGCAGCTTAGGCAGGGAGGGGGGATTTGCCAAAAACAGTCAGTACTTC
NA	TRBJ1-1	NA	TRBV5-1	CASSLTVNTEAFF	TGCGCCAGCAGCTTGACAGTGAACACTGAAGCTTTCTTT
NA	TRBJ1-4	NA	TRBV5-1	CASSLALGGGGLNEKLFF	TGCGCCAGCAGCTTGGCCCTGGGCGGGGGGGGCTTGAATGAAAAACTGTTTTTT
NA	TRBJ2-7	TRBD1	TRBV7-8	CASSWRTGPYEQYF	TGTGCCAGCAGCTGGCGGACAGGGCCCTACGAGCAGTACTTC
few	TRBJ2-7	TRBD2	TRBV7-2	CASSSRDYGSYEQYF	TGTGCCAGCAGCTCGCGGGACTATGGCTCCTACGAGCAGTACTTC